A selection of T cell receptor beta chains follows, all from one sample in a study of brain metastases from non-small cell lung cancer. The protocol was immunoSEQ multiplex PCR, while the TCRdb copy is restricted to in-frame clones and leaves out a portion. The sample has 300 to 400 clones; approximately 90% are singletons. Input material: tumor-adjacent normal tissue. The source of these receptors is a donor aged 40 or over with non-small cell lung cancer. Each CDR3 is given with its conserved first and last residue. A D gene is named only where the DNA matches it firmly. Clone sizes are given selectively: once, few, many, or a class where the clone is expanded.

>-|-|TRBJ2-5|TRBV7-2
TGTGCCAGCAGCTTAGCGCGACAAGAGACCCAGTACTTC
CASSLARQETQYF
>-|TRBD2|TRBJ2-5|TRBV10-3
TGTGCCATCAGTGAGTCGGGGCTAGCGGGACAAGAGACCCAGTACTTC
CAISESGLAGQETQYF
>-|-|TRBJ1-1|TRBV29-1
TGCAGCGTCCAGGTCCTCCGAAACACTGAAGCTTTCTTT
CSVQVLRNTEAFF
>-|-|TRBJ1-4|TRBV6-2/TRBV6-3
TGTGCCAGCAGTCAACAGGCGGTGGATGAAAAACTGTTTTTT
CASSQQAVDEKLFF
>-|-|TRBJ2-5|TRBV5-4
TGTGCCAGCAGCTTGGTCCCCGTAGAGACCCAGTACTTC
CASSLVPVETQYF
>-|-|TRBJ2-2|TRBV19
TGTGCCAGTAGTACGAAGGACCGATTCACCGGGGAGCTGTTTTTT
CASSTKDRFTGELFF
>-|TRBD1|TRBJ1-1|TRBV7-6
TGTGCCAGCAGCTTACAGGGGGTCGACACTGAAGCTTTCTTT
CASSLQGVDTEAFF
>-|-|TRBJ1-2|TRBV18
TGTGCCAGCTCACTAGGGGACCATGGTGCCTTC
CASSLGDHGAF
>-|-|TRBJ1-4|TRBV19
TGTGCCAGTAGTCGACCAACAACTAATGAAAAACTGTTTTTT
CASSRPTTNEKLFF
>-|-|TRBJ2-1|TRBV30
TGTGCCTGGGTTAAGGGGAGCTCCTACAATGAGCAGTTCTTC
CAWVKGSSYNEQFF
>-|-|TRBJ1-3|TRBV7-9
TGTGCCAGCAGCTTAAGGCAGACCTTCTCTGGAAACACCATATATTTT
CASSLRQTFSGNTIYF
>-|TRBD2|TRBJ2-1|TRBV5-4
TGTGCCAGCAGCTGGTCGGGACTAGCGGGCTACAATGAGCAGTTCTTC
CASSWSGLAGYNEQFF
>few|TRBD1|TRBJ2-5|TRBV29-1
TGCAGCGTTGAACCGGGACAGGGGAGAGAGGAGACCCAGTACTTC
CSVEPGQGREETQYF
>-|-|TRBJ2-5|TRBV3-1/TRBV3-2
TGTGCCAGCAGGCAGATCGACAGGGGAAGGGGGGGGTTACAAGAGACCCAGTACTTC
CASRQIDRGRGGLQETQYF
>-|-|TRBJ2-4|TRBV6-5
TGTGCCAGCAGAGACCCTTATAAAGGGGACATTCAGTACTTC
CASRDPYKGDIQYF
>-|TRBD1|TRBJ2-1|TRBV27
TGTGCCAGCATGACAAGGACAGGGGCCTACAATGAGCAGTTCTTC
CASMTRTGAYNEQFF
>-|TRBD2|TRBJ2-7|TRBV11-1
TGTGCCAGCAGCCCTGGGACTAGCGGGGTCGAGCAGTACTTC
CASSPGTSGVEQYF
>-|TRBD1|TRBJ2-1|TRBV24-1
TGTGCCACCAGTGTCACCGGGACAGGGGAGAGGGATGAGCAGTTCTTC
CATSVTGTGERDEQFF
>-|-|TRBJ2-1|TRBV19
TGTGCCAGTAGTATCCAGGGCTCCTACAATGAGCAGTTCTTC
CASSIQGSYNEQFF
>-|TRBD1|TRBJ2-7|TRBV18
TGTGCCAGCTCACCCGCCGGGACAGGGAACGAGCAGTACTTC
CASSPAGTGNEQYF
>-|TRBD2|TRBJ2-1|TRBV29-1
TGCAGCGTTGAAGGGAGTAGCGGGATGAGCTCCTACAATGAGCAGTTCTTC
CSVEGSSGMSSYNEQFF
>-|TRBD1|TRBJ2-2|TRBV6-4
TGTGCCAGCAGTGACTTCACAGGGGGCCCGAACACCGGGGAGCTGTTTTTT
CASSDFTGGPNTGELFF
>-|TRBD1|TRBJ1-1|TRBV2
TGTGCCAGCAGTGAACAGACAGGGGGCGAAGCTTTCTTT
CASSEQTGGEAFF
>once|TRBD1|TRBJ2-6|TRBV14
TGTGCCAGCAGCGCCGGGACAGGGGCCCTCTCTGGGGCCAACGTCCTGACTTTC
CASSAGTGALSGANVLTF
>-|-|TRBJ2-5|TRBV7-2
TGTGCCAGCAGCTCAAATGGAGGAAAAGAGACCCAGTACTTC
CASSSNGGKETQYF
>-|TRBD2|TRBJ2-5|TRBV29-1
TGCAGCGTTGAAGCGGCTAGCGGGAGGTCAGAGACCCAGTACTTC
CSVEAASGRSETQYF
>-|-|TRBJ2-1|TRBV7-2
TGTGCCAGGGAGACGGGGCCCTACAATGAGCAGTTCTTC
CARETGPYNEQFF
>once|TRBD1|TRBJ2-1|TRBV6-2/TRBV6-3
TGTGCCAGCAGTGCCCCCGGGACAGGGGTCTTCTTC
CASSAPGTGVFF